This is a list of T cell receptor beta chains from one sample in a study of blood T cells in healthy people across ages. Via MiXCR, TCRdb re-called the 5' RACE reads, giving one row per CDR3 protein. The table lists roughly 1,000,000 distinct CDR3 sequences, 20% to 25% of them singletons. The same data also contributed to another study, on T cells of mothers and their children.

The source material was blood. The source is a girl under 10 years old in good health. Both conserved end residues are part of each CDR3. Fields, in order: D gene, J gene, clone size, V gene, CDR3 protein. The D gene is left open where the match is weak. The size entry is marked missing in some rows and otherwise reads once, few, many or a size class.

. TRBJ2-1 . TRBV2 CASSWDSEQFF
. TRBJ1-2 . TRBV20-1 CSTLGLGGYTF
. TRBJ2-5 many TRBV7-9 CASSSLAVEQYF
TRBD2 TRBJ2-5 few TRBV29-1 CSGGGTIETQYF
TRBD1 TRBJ2-5 . TRBV2 CASSVMGQGIMETQYF
. TRBJ2-4 . TRBV19 CASTRGDAEIEDIQYF
. . . TRBV6-5 CASRRRGSYEQYF
. TRBJ2-2 few TRBV19 CASSIINTGELFF
. TRBJ2-1 . TRBV20-1 CSAILLAYNEQFF
. TRBJ1-2 . TRBV27 CASSSDGGLYGGYTF
. . . TRBV5-5 CASSLDVFNEQFF
. TRBJ1-4 few TRBV7-9 CASSSPQVANEKLFF
. TRBJ1-5 once TRBV6-1 CASSASAYSNQPQHF
. TRBJ2-3 . TRBV6-5 CASTNAASDTQYF
TRBD1 TRBJ1-1 . TRBV5-1 CASSRGTGESNTEAFF
. TRBJ1-2 few TRBV10-3 CAISEFSDYGYTF
. TRBJ1-1 many TRBV3-1 CASSPWASGEAFF
. TRBJ2-6 . TRBV7-9 CASPQARDSLTGANVLTF
TRBD2 TRBJ2-5 few TRBV20-1 CSARVGPASGQETQYF
. TRBJ1-1 few TRBV19 CASSISAGTEAFF
TRBD1 TRBJ2-5 . TRBV6-5 CASSLPGQGPKQYF
. . few TRBV19 CASSLSISYEQYF
. TRBJ2-7 . TRBV20-1 CSARRGRFVPSYEQYF
. TRBJ2-7 . TRBV14 CASSSYTTVGYGQYF
TRBD1 TRBJ2-7 once TRBV12-3/TRBV12-4 CASSPYRQGEDEQYF
. TRBJ2-7 few TRBV11-3 CAGSPANYEQYF
TRBD1 TRBJ1-4 . TRBV9 CASSVGQGNEKLFF
TRBD1 . . TRBV7-9 CASSRSLDRAYEQYF
TRBD1 TRBJ1-2 . TRBV18 CASSPGETGYGYTF
TRBD1 TRBJ2-5 few TRBV12-5 CASGSHQGALSETQYF
. TRBJ2-3 few TRBV7-2 CASSLARRVGIDTQYF
TRBD1 TRBJ1-5 few TRBV12-3/TRBV12-4 CASSLGWDRVNQPQHF
. TRBJ2-5 . TRBV4-1 CASSQEPGRTPQETQYF
TRBD2 TRBJ2-1 . TRBV2 CASTLEVLAGGNEQFF
TRBD2 . . TRBV10-3 CAISSLAGGSEQFF